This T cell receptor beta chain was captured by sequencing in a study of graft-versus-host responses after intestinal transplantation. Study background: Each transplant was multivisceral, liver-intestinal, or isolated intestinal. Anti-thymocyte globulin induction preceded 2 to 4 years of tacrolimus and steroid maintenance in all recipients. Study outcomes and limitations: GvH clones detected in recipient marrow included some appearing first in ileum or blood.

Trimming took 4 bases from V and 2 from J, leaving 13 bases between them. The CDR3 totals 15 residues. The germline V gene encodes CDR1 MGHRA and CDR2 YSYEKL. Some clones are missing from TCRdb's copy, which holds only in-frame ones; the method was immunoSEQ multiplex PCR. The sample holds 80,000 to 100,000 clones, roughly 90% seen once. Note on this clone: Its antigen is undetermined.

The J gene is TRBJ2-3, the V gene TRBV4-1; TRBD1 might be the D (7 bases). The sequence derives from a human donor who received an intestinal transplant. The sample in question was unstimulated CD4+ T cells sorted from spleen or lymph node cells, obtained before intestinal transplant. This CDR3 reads CASSPGDRTTDTQYF. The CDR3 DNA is TGCGCCAGCAGCCCGGGGGACAGAACCACAGATACGCAGTATTTT.